The rows below give T cell receptor beta chains drawn from one sample of a study of glioma-infiltrating T cells. One entry per CDR3 protein, called by TCRdb with MiXCR from the multiplex PCR reads. The data hold about 200,000 distinct CDR3 sequences, with roughly a third observed a single time. Material for sequencing was glioma tissue, nonneoplastic brain tissue, or PBMCs (not recorded which). The receptor source for this set is a human donor with low-grade glioma or glioblastoma, undergoing nonglioma brain surgery, or in good health (not recorded which). The CDR3 runs from the conserved cysteine through the conserved F or W. The order of the fields is D gene, J gene, clone size, V gene, CDR3 protein, CDR3 DNA. D genes are given only for firm matches. A row's size may be missing; if present it is once, few, many or a size class.

>-|TRBJ2-5|few|TRBV10-3
CAISELLKSPETQYF
TGTGCCATCAGTGAACTCCTGAAATCCCCAGAGACCCAGTACTTC
>-|TRBJ2-7|many|TRBV20-1
CSAADMSSYEQYF
TGCAGTGCTGCCGATATGAGCTCCTACGAGCAGTACTTC
>-|TRBJ2-3|few|TRBV19
CASSIARSDDTQYF
TGTGCCAGTAGTATAGCCAGGAGTGACGATACGCAGTATTTT
>-|TRBJ1-5|few|TRBV12-3/TRBV12-4
CASSSLATGSNQPQHF
TGTGCCAGCAGTTCCCTGGCGACAGGAAGCAATCAGCCCCAGCATTTT
>TRBD1|TRBJ1-2|-|TRBV12-3/TRBV12-4
CASSPTGGGYGYTF
TGTGCCAGCAGCCCGACAGGGGGCGGGTATGGCTACACCTTC
>-|TRBJ2-7|many|TRBV10-3
CATSSGYGDEQYF
TGTGCCACCTCGTCGGGGTACGGTGACGAGCAGTACTTC
>TRBD2|TRBJ2-1|many|TRBV5-1
CASSLALAGNNEQFF
TGCGCCAGCAGCTTGGCCCTAGCGGGGAACAATGAGCAGTTCTTC
>-|TRBJ2-5|many|TRBV4-1
CASSQGTVGQETQYF
TGCGCCAGCAGCCAAGGGACAGTTGGGCAGGAGACCCAGTACTTC
>-|TRBJ2-2|many|TRBV7-2
CASSLVGELFF
TGTGCCAGCAGCTTAGTCGGGGAGCTGTTTTTT
>TRBD1|TRBJ2-6|many|TRBV6-2/TRBV6-3
CASSPDRAGANVLTF
TGTGCCAGCAGCCCCGACAGGGCAGGGGCCAACGTCCTGACTTTC
>-|TRBJ2-7|many|TRBV12-3/TRBV12-4
CASSGGTGSYEQYF
TGTGCCAGCAGTGGGGGTACGGGATCCTACGAGCAGTACTTC
>TRBD1|TRBJ2-3|many|TRBV6-1
CASSLRTGDTPDTQYF
TGTGCCAGCAGTCTGCGGACAGGGGATACCCCGGATACGCAGTATTTT
>TRBD2|TRBJ2-1|many|TRBV20-1
CSARWLAGADEQFF
TGCAGTGCTAGATGGCTAGCGGGAGCGGATGAGCAGTTCTTC
>-|TRBJ2-3|few|TRBV7-2
CASSLAEQAPGTQYF
TGTGCCAGCAGCTTAGCGGAGCAGGCCCCTGGCACGCAGTATTTT
>-|TRBJ1-1|-|TRBV20-1
CSAHGGAGAFF
TGCAGTGCCCACGGGGGGGCTGGAGCTTTCTTT
>-|TRBJ2-7|many|TRBV4-1
CASSQEGRPTYEQYF
TGCGCCAGCAGCCAAGAGGGAAGGCCGACCTACGAGCAGTACTTC
>-|TRBJ2-1|few|TRBV5-4
CASSLATNSYNEQFF
TGTGCCAGCAGCTTGGCTACCAACAGTTACAATGAGCAGTTCTTC
>TRBD1|TRBJ2-3|few|TRBV12-3/TRBV12-4
CASSMGQGADTQYF
TGTGCCAGCAGCATGGGGCAGGGGGCAGATACGCAGTATTTT
>-|TRBJ2-5|few|TRBV7-3
CASSLNPLASQEIQYF
TGTGCCAGCAGCTTAAATCCCCTAGCGTCTCAAGAGATCCAGTACTTC
>-|TRBJ1-2|many|TRBV7-9
CASSLVQGSNYGYTF
TGTGCCAGCAGCTTAGTGCAGGGGAGTAACTATGGCTACACCTTC
>TRBD1|TRBJ1-5|many|TRBV29-1
CSVSGTEDQPQHF
TGCAGCGTTTCCGGGACAGAGGATCAGCCCCAGCATTTT
>TRBD1|TRBJ1-2|many|TRBV20-1
CSARVQGAGGYTF
TGCAGTGCTAGAGTACAGGGGGCAGGAGGCTACACCTTC
>-|TRBJ2-1|few|TRBV5-5
CASSERMDLRNNEQFF
TGTGCCAGCAGCGAGAGAATGGACTTGCGCAACAATGAGCAGTTCTTC
>-|TRBJ2-7|many|TRBV6-6
CASSYQGGGPREQYF
TGTGCCAGCAGTTACCAAGGGGGAGGGCCCCGCGAGCAGTACTTC
>-|TRBJ2-7|many|TRBV3-1
CASSRGNPYEQYF
TGTGCCAGCAGCCGAGGGAACCCCTACGAGCAGTACTTC
>-|TRBJ2-7|-|TRBV12-3/TRBV12-4
CASRPGSSYEQYF
TGTGCCAGCAGACCCGGGAGCTCCTACGAGCAGTACTTC
>-|TRBJ2-2|few|TRBV7-9
CASSFTQTGKRNGELFF
TGTGCCAGCAGCTTTACGCAGACAGGCAAAAGGAACGGGGAGCTGTTTTTT
>-|TRBJ2-5|many|TRBV7-2
CASSTRETQYF
TGTGCCAGCAGCACTAGGGAGACCCAGTACTTC
>-|TRBJ1-1|few|TRBV5-1
CASSLSSGTHHTEAFF
TGCGCCAGCAGCTTGTCCTCCGGGACACATCACACTGAAGCTTTCTTT
>-|TRBJ2-2|few|TRBV11-1
CASRPGDWNTGELFF
TGTGCCAGCCGACCTGGGGACTGGAACACCGGGGAGCTGTTTTTT
>-|TRBJ2-5|many|TRBV11-2
CASSLEEETQYF
TGTGCCAGCAGCTTAGAAGAAGAGACCCAGTACTTC
>TRBD2|TRBJ2-3|-|TRBV29-1
CSVEEVVRGRSTGTQYF
TGCAGCGTTGAAGAGGTCGTTCGCGGGAGGAGCACAGGTACGCAGTATTTT
>-|TRBJ2-7|-|TRBV2
CASSDPNSLSYEQYF
TGTGCCAGCAGTGACCCGAACTCCCTCTCCTACGAGCAGTACTTC
>TRBD2|TRBJ2-5|many|TRBV5-4
CASRPELAGVETQYF
TGTGCCAGCAGGCCGGAGCTAGCGGGAGTTGAGACCCAGTACTTC
>-|TRBJ1-2|many|TRBV11-3
CASSLPRQQPKAGYTF
TGTGCCAGCAGCTTACCCCGGCAGCAACCTAAGGCTGGCTACACCTTC
>TRBD2|TRBJ2-7|-|TRBV19
CASSPRLAGDCEQYF
TGTGCCAGTAGTCCACGACTAGCGGGAGATTGTGAGCAGTACTTC
>TRBD2|TRBJ2-1|-|TRBV13
CASSPDIAGFWDEQFF
TGTGCCAGCAGCCCAGATATAGCGGGGTTTTGGGATGAGCAGTTCTTC
>TRBD1|TRBJ2-1|-|TRBV4-1
CASSQRGQGVVNEQFF
TGCGCCAGCAGCCAAAGGGGACAGGGGGTAGTCAATGAGCAGTTCTTC
>-|TRBJ2-7|-|TRBV9
CASSVGASSSYEQYF
TGTGCCAGCAGCGTAGGGGCCAGCAGCTCCTACGAGCAGTACTTC
>-|TRBJ2-1|many|TRBV2
CASSDRGSRNEQFF
TGTGCCAGCAGTGATAGAGGTAGTCGCAATGAGCAGTTCTTC
>-|TRBJ1-6|many|TRBV5-5
CASSLMTRDNSPLHF
TGTGCCAGCAGCTTGATGACACGGGACAATTCACCCCTCCACTTT
>TRBD2|TRBJ2-1|many|TRBV20-1
CSARDLTSGRRDEQFF
TGCAGTGCTAGAGATCTTACTAGCGGGAGGAGGGATGAGCAGTTCTTC
>-|TRBJ1-1|-|TRBV15
CAASSADGMNTEAFF
TGTGCCGCCAGCAGTGCGGACGGTATGAACACTGAAGCTTTCTTT
>-|TRBJ1-1|many|TRBV24-1
CATSDSHRDTEAFF
TGTGCCACCAGTGATTCACATCGGGACACTGAAGCTTTCTTT
>TRBD2|TRBJ2-3|many|TRBV7-2
CASSSGLDGDTQYF
TGTGCCAGCAGCTCCGGACTAGATGGGGATACGCAGTATTTT
>-|TRBJ2-5|many|TRBV7-3
CASSLFGSGSQETQYF
TGTGCCAGCAGCTTATTCGGTAGCGGAAGCCAAGAGACCCAGTACTTC
>TRBD1|TRBJ2-6|-|TRBV3-1
CASSQDRGGRGRSRANVLTF
TGTGCCAGCAGCCAAGATCGTGGTGGCAGGGGGCGATCTAGGGCCAACGTCCTGACTTTC
>-|TRBJ2-7|many|TRBV27
CASTSGTDLSEQYF
TGTGCCAGCACCTCCGGGACCGACCTCTCGGAGCAGTACTTC
>-|TRBJ1-3|many|TRBV24-1
CATSDARGNTIYF
TGTGCCACCAGTGATGCCCGAGGAAACACCATATATTTT
>TRBD1|TRBJ2-5|many|TRBV15
CATSGGTGSEETQYF
TGTGCCACCAGCGGAGGGACAGGATCTGAAGAGACCCAGTACTTC
>-|TRBJ1-1|-|TRBV18
CASSPSREGTQAFF
TGTGCCAGCTCACCAAGCAGGGAAGGCACTCAAGCTTTCTTT
>-|TRBJ1-5|-|TRBV27
CASSLSRGKPQHF
TGTGCCAGCAGTTTATCTCGAGGGAAGCCCCAGCACTTT
>-|TRBJ1-2|-|TRBV19
CASSQVSANYGYTF
TGTGCCAGTAGTCAGGTCTCCGCTAACTATGGCTACACCTTC